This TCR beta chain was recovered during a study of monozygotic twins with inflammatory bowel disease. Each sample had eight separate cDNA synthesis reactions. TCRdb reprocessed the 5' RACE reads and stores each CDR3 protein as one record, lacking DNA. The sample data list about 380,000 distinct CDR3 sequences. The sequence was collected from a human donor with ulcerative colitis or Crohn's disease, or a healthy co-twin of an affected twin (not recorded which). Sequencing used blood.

The CDR3 region is CASSLIGGAPRNEQFF. The rearrangement joins TRBV5-4 to TRBJ2-1; with no DNA, the TCRdb D assignment of TRBD1 cannot be verified. Germline CDR1 reads SGHNT; CDR2 reads YYREEE (reference sequence). This CDR3 region has 16 residues.